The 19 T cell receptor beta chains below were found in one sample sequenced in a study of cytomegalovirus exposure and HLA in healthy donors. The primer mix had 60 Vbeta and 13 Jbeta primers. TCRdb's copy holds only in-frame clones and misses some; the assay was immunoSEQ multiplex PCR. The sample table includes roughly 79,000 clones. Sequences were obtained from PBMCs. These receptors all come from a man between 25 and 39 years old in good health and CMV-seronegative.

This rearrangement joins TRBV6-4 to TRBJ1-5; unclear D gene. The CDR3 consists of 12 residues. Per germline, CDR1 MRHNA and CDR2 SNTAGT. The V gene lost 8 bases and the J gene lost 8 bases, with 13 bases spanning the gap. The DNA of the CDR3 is TGTGCCAGCGACTTATGGTTCAAGCCCCAGCATTTT. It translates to CASDLWFKPQHF.

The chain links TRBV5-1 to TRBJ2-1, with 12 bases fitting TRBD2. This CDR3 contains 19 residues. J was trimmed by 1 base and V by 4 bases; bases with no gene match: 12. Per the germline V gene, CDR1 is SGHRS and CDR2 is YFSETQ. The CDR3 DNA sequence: TGCGCCAGCAGCCCGTGGACTAGCGGGAACCCTGTATCCTACAATGAGCAGTTCTTC. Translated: CASSPWTSGNPVSYNEQFF.

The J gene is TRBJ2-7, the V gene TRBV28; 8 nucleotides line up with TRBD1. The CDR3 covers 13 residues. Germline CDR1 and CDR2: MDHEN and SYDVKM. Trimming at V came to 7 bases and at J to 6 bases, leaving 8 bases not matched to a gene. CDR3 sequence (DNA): TGTGCCAGCAAACGGACAGGGACCTCCGAGCAGTACTTC. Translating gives CASKRTGTSEQYF.

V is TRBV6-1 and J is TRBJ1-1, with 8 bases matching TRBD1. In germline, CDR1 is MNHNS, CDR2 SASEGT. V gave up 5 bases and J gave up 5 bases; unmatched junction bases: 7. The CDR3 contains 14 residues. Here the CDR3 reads CASSFTRGQTEAFF. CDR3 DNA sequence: TGTGCCAGCAGTTTTACCAGGGGGCAGACTGAAGCTTTCTTT.

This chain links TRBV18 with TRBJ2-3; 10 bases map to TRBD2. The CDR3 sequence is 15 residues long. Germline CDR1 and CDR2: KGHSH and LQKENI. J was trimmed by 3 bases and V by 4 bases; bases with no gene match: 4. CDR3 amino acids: CASSHASGRTDTQYF. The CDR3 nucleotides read TGTGCCAGCTCACATGCTAGCGGGAGAACAGATACGCAGTATTTT.

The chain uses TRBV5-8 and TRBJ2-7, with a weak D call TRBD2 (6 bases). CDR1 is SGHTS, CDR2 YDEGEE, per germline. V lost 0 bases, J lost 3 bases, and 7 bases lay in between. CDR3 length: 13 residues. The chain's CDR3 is CASSLGGDYEQYF. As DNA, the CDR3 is TGTGCCAGCAGCTTGGGGGGGGACTACGAGCAGTACTTC.

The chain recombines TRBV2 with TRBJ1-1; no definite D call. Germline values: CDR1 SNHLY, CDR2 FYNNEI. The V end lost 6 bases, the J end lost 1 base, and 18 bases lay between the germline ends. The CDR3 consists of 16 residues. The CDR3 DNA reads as TGTGCCAGCAGAGGCTCGCGGTATGTTACGAACACTGAAGCTTTCTTT. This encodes CASRGSRYVTNTEAFF.

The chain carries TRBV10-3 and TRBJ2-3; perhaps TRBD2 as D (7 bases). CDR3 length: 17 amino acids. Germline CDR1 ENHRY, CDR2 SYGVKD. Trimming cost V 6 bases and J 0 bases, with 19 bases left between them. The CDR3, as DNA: TGTGCCATCAGCCCACACTTGGGGGGGCCTAGCACAGATACGCAGTATTTT. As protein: CAISPHLGGPSTDTQYF.

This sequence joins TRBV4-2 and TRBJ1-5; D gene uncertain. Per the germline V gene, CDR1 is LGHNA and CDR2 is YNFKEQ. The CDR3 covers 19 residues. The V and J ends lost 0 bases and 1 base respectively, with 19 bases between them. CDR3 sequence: CASSQEIPGSEESNQPQHF. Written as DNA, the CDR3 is TGTGCCAGCAGCCAAGAAATCCCGGGGTCGGAGGAAAGCAATCAGCCCCAGCATTTT.

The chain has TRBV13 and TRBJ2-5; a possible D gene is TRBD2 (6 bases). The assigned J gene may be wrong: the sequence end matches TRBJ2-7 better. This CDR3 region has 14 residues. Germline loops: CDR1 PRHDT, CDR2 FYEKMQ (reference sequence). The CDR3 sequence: CASSFGTDAYEQYF. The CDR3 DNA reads TGTGCCAGCAGCTTCGGGACTGACGCCTACGAGCAGTACTTC.

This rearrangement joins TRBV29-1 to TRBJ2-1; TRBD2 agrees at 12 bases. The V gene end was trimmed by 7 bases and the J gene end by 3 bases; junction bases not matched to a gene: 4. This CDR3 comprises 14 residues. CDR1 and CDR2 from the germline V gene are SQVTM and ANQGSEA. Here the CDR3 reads CSAATSGSYNEQFF. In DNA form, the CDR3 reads TGCAGCGCCGCGACTAGCGGGAGCTACAATGAGCAGTTCTTC.

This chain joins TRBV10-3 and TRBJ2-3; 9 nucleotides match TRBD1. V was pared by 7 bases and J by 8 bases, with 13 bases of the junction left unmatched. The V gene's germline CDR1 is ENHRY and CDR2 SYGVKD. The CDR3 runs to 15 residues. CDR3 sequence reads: CAITNPGQGVVTQYF. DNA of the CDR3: TGTGCCATCACCAACCCGGGACAGGGAGTGGTTACGCAGTATTTT.

CDR3 region: CSQTSGRAGIGETQYF. In DNA form, the CDR3 reads TGCAGTCAGACTAGCGGGAGGGCAGGTATTGGAGAGACCCAGTACTTC. The chain joins TRBV29-1 to TRBJ2-5; 14 positions match TRBD2. Per the germline V gene, CDR1 is SQVTM and CDR2 is ANQGSEA. This CDR3 region has 16 residues.

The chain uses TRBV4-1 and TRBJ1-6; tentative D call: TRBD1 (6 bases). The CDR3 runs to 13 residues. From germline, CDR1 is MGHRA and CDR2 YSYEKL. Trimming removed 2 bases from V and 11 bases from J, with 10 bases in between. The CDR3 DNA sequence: TGCGCCAGCAGCCAATTCCGACAGGCACCCCTCCACTTT. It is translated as CASSQFRQAPLHF.

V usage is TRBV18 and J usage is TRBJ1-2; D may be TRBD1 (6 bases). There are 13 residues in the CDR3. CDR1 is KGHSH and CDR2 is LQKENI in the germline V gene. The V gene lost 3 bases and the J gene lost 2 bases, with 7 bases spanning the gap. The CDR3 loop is CASSPGQNYGYTF. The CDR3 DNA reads TGTGCCAGCTCACCGGGACAAAACTATGGCTACACCTTC.

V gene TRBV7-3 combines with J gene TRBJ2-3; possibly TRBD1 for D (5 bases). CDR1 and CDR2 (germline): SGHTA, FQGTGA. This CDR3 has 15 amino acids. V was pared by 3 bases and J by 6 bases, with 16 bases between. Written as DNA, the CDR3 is TGTGCCAGCAGCTTTAACGGGCTATCAGGGGATACGCAGTATTTT. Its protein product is CASSFNGLSGDTQYF.

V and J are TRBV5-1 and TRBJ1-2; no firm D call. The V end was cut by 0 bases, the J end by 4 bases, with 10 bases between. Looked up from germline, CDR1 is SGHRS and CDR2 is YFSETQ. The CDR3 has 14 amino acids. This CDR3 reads CASSLDGKAYGYTF. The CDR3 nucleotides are TGCGCCAGCAGCTTGGACGGGAAAGCCTATGGCTACACCTTC.

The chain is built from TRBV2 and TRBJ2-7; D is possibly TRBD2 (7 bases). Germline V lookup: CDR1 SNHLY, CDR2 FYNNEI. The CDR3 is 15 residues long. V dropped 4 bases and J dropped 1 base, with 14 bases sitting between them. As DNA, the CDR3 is TGTGCCAGCAGTGTTCAAGGGGGGGGTTCCTACGAGCAGTACTTC. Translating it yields CASSVQGGGSYEQYF.

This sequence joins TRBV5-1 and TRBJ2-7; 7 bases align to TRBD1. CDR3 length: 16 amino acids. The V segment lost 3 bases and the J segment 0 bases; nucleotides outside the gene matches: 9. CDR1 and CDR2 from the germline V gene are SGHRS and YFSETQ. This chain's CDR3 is CASSSTDRTYSYEQYF. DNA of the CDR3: TGCGCCAGCAGCTCCACGGACAGGACATACTCCTACGAGCAGTACTTC. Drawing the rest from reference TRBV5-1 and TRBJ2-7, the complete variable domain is KAGVTQTPRYLIKTRGQQVTLSCSPISGHRSVSWYQQTPGQGLQFLFEYFSETQRNKGNFPGRFSGRQFSNSRSEMNVSTLELGDSALYLCASSSTDRTYSYEQYFGPGTRLTVT.